A single sample is the source of the 17 T cell receptor beta chains below, sequenced in a study of OX40 agonist ivuxolimab in advanced cancers. The library was prepared using the immunoSEQ multiplex PCR assay. TCRdb took this table from immuneACCESS and kept in-frame rearrangements with V and J called. Such tables lack part of the clones; where checked against another copy, unresolved V genes explain under half of the gap, and the rest is unexplained. For this sample the table gives approximately 13,000 clones, of which about 68% were detected only once. Together, the top ten hold 26% of the sample. Here the sequenced sample was CD4+ or CD8+ T cells sorted from blood, taken in a trial of the OX40 agonist ivuxolimab. Source of these receptors: an adult with an advanced solid tumor such as melanoma, head and neck, liver or kidney cancer.

The J gene is TRBJ2-3, the V gene TRBV6-5; 8 nucleotides line up with TRBD2. The germline V gene has CDR1 MNHEY and CDR2 SVGAGI. The V segment lost 0 bases and the J segment 2 bases; nucleotides outside the gene matches: 4. The CDR3 extends over 16 amino acids. The CDR3 region has the DNA TGTGCCAGCAGTTACTCCGAGCGGGAGAACACAGATACGCAGTATTTT. This encodes CASSYSERENTDTQYF.

This chain links TRBV13 with TRBJ2-5, with D tentatively TRBD1 (6 bases). V lost 4 bases, J lost 3 bases, and 15 bases lay in between. Germline assignment: CDR1 PRHDT and CDR2 FYEKMQ (reference sequence). The CDR3 is 15 residues long. This chain's CDR3 is CASSYRLRTEETQYF. In DNA, the CDR3 is TGTGCCAGCAGCTACCGTCTAAGGACAGAAGAGACCCAGTACTTC.

The J gene is TRBJ1-5, the V gene TRBV5-1, with no clear D. CDR3 length: 14 residues. The V gene lost 4 bases and the J gene lost 5 bases, with 13 bases spanning the gap. Germline CDR1 is SGHRS and CDR2 is YFSETQ. The CDR3 loop is CASSIDSTYQPQHF. CDR3 nucleotides: TGCGCCAGCAGCATCGACTCGACTTATCAGCCCCAGCATTTT.

The chain joins TRBV2 to TRBJ2-1, with D unresolved. The ends were cut back, 8 bases at V and 8 bases at J, with 7 bases in the middle. Germline CDR1 and CDR2: SNHLY and FYNNEI. The CDR3 extends over 10 amino acids. CDR3 sequence reads: CASGRDEQFF. Here the CDR3 DNA reads TGTGCCAGCGGCCGGGATGAGCAGTTCTTC.

The chain links TRBV30 to TRBJ2-1; either TRBD1 or TRBD2 may supply D (5 bases each). Germline CDR1 reads GTSNPN; CDR2 reads SVGIG (reference sequence). The CDR3 has 12 amino acids. The V and J ends lost 3 bases and 8 bases respectively, with 11 bases between them. The CDR3 DNA follows: TGTGCCTGGAGCGCCAGAGGGGATGAGCAGTTCTTC. Residues: CAWSARGDEQFF.

This clone came up once. The chain has TRBV6-5 and TRBJ2-7; 7 bases are shared with TRBD1. With 9 bases clipped from V and 0 bases from J, the junction kept 8 bases outside the gene matches. CDR3 length: 14 amino acids. Germline assignment: CDR1 MNHEY and CDR2 SVGAGI. CDR3 sequence (DNA): TGTGCCAGTCCGCTGGACAGGACCTCCTACGAGCAGTACTTC. Translated: CASPLDRTSYEQYF.

V and J are TRBV7-9 and TRBJ2-1; TRBD2 agrees at 13 bases. The CDR3 runs to 14 residues. Germline-derived CDR1 and CDR2 are SEHNR and FQNEAQ (reference sequence). After removal of 8 bases from V and 6 bases from J, the junction contained 4 bases not matched to a gene. CDR3 sequence (DNA): TGTGCCAGCGAGACTAGCGGGAGGATCAATGAGCAGTTCTTC. As protein: CASETSGRINEQFF.

The chain joins TRBV7-9 to TRBJ1-2, with unresolved D. Germline-derived CDR1 and CDR2 are SEHNR and FQNEAQ (reference sequence). The CDR3 has 12 amino acids. V lost 1 base and J 5 bases, leaving 5 bases between the germline ends. This CDR3 is CASSLDGYGYTF. For the CDR3, the DNA is TGTGCCAGCAGCTTAGATGGGTATGGCTACACCTTC.

This chain connects TRBV13 to TRBJ1-1; D is ambiguous. CDR1 and CDR2 from the germline V gene are PRHDT and FYEKMQ (reference sequence). V gave up 0 bases and J gave up 4 bases, with 15 bases separating them. The CDR3 spans 16 residues. CDR3 residues: CASSLGSVGFSTEAFF. As DNA, the CDR3 is TGTGCCAGCAGCTTAGGCAGTGTCGGGTTCTCCACTGAAGCTTTCTTT.

The chain combines TRBV30 with TRBJ2-3; 15 nucleotides align to TRBD2. The V and J ends lost 3 bases and 3 bases, in that order; junction bases with no gene match: 4. There are 16 residues in the CDR3. CDR1 and CDR2 from the germline V gene are GTSNPN and SVGIG (reference sequence). The CDR3 loop reads CAWSLGTSGRTDTQYF. In nucleotides, the CDR3 is TGTGCCTGGAGCCTCGGGACTAGCGGGAGGACAGATACGCAGTATTTT. Combining the CDR3 with reference TRBV30 and TRBJ2-3 gives the whole variable domain SQTIHQWPATLVQPVGSPLSLECTVEGTSNPNLYWYRQAAGRGLQLLFYSVGIGQISSEVPQNLSASRPQDRQFILSSKKLLLSDSGFYLCAWSLGTSGRTDTQYFGPGTRLTVL.

The chain combines TRBV4-2 with TRBJ1-1; the D is unclear. There are 13 residues in the CDR3. The V and J ends lost 0 bases and 5 bases respectively, with 7 bases between them. Germline V lookup: CDR1 LGHNA, CDR2 YNFKEQ. The CDR3 nucleotides are TGTGCCAGCAGCCAAGATTGGGGTACTGAAGCTTTCTTT. Translation: CASSQDWGTEAFF.

The chain recombines TRBV10-3 with TRBJ2-5, with unresolved D. The DNA end favors TRBJ2-7, so the J call may be wrong. Per the germline V gene, CDR1 is ENHRY and CDR2 is SYGVKD. The CDR3 consists of 10 residues. The CDR3 nucleotides are TGTGCCGCCGGTGATTACGAGCAGTACTTC. The encoded protein is CAAGDYEQYF.

This chain connects TRBV5-4 to TRBJ2-7; D possibly corresponds to TRBD2 (5 bases). The CDR3 has 14 amino acids. CDR1 is SGHNT and CDR2 is YYREEE in the germline V gene (reference sequence). Trimming took off 3 bases at V and 4 bases at J, with 14 bases between the two ends. The chain's CDR3 is CASSSGLRAYEQYF. The CDR3 nucleotides are TGTGCCAGCAGCTCGGGCCTGCGGGCGTACGAGCAGTACTTC. Complete variable domain (other parts from reference TRBV5-4 and TRBJ2-7): ETGVTQSPTHLIKTRGQQVTLRCSSQSGHNTVSWYQQALGQGPQFIFQYYREEENGRGNFPPRFSGLQFPNYSSELNVNALELDDSALYLCASSSGLRAYEQYFGPGTRLTVT.

Comments on this clone: Other DNA sequences in the sample encode the same CDR3. CDR3 sequence (DNA): TGTGCCAGCAGCTCCAGAGGACTAGCGGGAGGCGAAGAGTACTTC. It encodes CASSSRGLAGGEEYF. V and J are TRBV7-2 and TRBJ2-7; 14 bases fit TRBD2. V lost 4 bases, J lost 11 bases, and 10 bases stayed unmatched. Germline-derived CDR1 and CDR2 are SGHTA and FQGNSA. CDR3 size: 15 residues.

V is TRBV11-2 and J is TRBJ1-5; 8 positions match TRBD1. Germline lookup yields CDR1 SGHAT and CDR2 FQNNGV. V lost 5 bases to trimming and J lost 7 bases; unmatched junction nucleotides: 7. This CDR3 is 14 amino acids long. The CDR3 region has the DNA TGTGCCAGCAGCCCGGACAGGGATGGCCAGCCCCAGCATTTT. It codes for CASSPDRDGQPQHF.

The V call is TRBV5-1, the J call TRBJ2-7; D perhaps matches TRBD2 (5 bases). Germline values: CDR1 SGHRS, CDR2 YFSETQ. V lost 3 bases to trimming and J lost 9 bases, with 13 bases between them. CDR3 length: 12 residues. The CDR3 bases are TGCGCCAGCAGCTCGGGTGCCGAGGGGCAGTACTTC. Protein: CASSSGAEGQYF. Combining the CDR3 with reference TRBV5-1 and TRBJ2-7 gives the whole variable domain KAGVTQTPRYLIKTRGQQVTLSCSPISGHRSVSWYQQTPGQGLQFLFEYFSETQRNKGNFPGRFSGRQFSNSRSEMNVSTLELGDSALYLCASSSGAEGQYFGPGTRLTVT.

The rearrangement joins TRBV4-2 to TRBJ1-4; D possibly corresponds to TRBD1 (6 bases). CDR3 length equals 16 residues. V lost 0 bases and J lost 7, with 15 bases in between. Germline CDR1 reads LGHNA; CDR2 reads YNFKEQ. The CDR3 loop reads CASSQEGGGRSEKLFF. The CDR3 bases are TGTGCCAGCAGCCAAGAGGGCGGGGGGCGAAGTGAAAAACTGTTTTTT.